A selection of T cell receptor beta chains follows, all from one sample in a study of blood T cell repertoires in COVID-19. Here immunoSEQ multiplex PCR was the method, and the copy in TCRdb shows in-frame clones only, minus some. The sample has about 93,000 clones; over 85% are singletons. Sample: peripheral blood. These receptors were obtained from a man in his fifties or sixties with acute or convalescent COVID-19. The CDR3 runs from the conserved cysteine through the conserved F or W. A D gene is named only where the DNA matches it firmly. Clone size appears in some rows only: once, few, many, or a class for an expanded clone.

.	TRBD2	TRBV6-6	TRBJ2-5	TGTGCCAGCAGTTACGGCCCCCTAGCGGGGGGGGAGACCCAGTACTTC	CASSYGPLAGGETQYF
.	.	TRBV7-9	TRBJ2-5	TGTGCCAGCAGCTTTCTAGAGACCCAGTACTTC	CASSFLETQYF
.	TRBD2	TRBV6-4	TRBJ2-1	TGTGCCAGCAGTGTTAGCGGGAGAGCCAATGAGCAGTTCTTC	CASSVSGRANEQFF
.	.	TRBV7-9	TRBJ1-1	TGTGCCAGCAGCGCGGACATGAACACTGAAGCTTTCTTT	CASSADMNTEAFF
.	.	TRBV7-2	TRBJ2-5	TGTGCCAGCAGCTTGGGCCTAGGACAGTGGGAGACCCAGTACTTC	CASSLGLGQWETQYF
.	.	TRBV5-6	TRBJ2-2	TGTGCCAGCAGGACCGCGCGGGCGAACACCGGGGAGCTGTTTTTT	CASRTARANTGELFF
.	.	TRBV19	TRBJ1-5	TGTGCCAGTAGTATAGACAGGGGCGGTCAGCCCCAGCATTTT	CASSIDRGGQPQHF
.	TRBD2	TRBV7-2	TRBJ2-1	TGTGCCAGCAGCCCTGGGACTAGCGGGGGGGCCTGGCGGAGCAATGAGCAGTTCTTC	CASSPGTSGGAWRSNEQFF
.	TRBD1	TRBV7-6	TRBJ2-1	TGTGCCAGCAGCGGGACAGGGAGTACCTCCTACAATGAGCAGTTCTTC	CASSGTGSTSYNEQFF
.	TRBD1	TRBV4-2	TRBJ1-1	TGTGCCAGCAGCCAAGATACTGCCGCGAGAAGGGACAGGAAAGCTTTCTTT	CASSQDTAARRDRKAFF
.	.	TRBV25-1	TRBJ2-5	TGTGCCAGCAGTGTTGGCGCGGCGCGGGTTAGTGAGACCCAGTACTTC	CASSVGAARVSETQYF
.	.	TRBV3-1/TRBV3-2	TRBJ2-2	TGTGCCAGCAGTGGACAGAACACCGGGGAGCTGTTTTTT	CASSGQNTGELFF
.	.	TRBV6-5	TRBJ1-3	TGTGCCAGCCGCACAGGACACACCATATATTTT	CASRTGHTIYF
.	TRBD1	TRBV28	TRBJ2-1	TGTGCCAGCAGGACAGGGGACAATGAGCAGTTCTTC	CASRTGDNEQFF
.	TRBD1	TRBV11-1	TRBJ1-2	TGTGCCAGCAGCTTAGCGGGGACAGCTAACTATGGCTACACCTTC	CASSLAGTANYGYTF
.	.	TRBV7-8	TRBJ2-2	TGTGCCAGCAGCTCGAGGGGACTGAGCACCGGGGAGCTGTTTTTT	CASSSRGLSTGELFF
.	TRBD1	TRBV27	TRBJ1-2	TGTGCCAGCAGGCAGGGACAGAACTATGGCTACACCTTC	CASRQGQNYGYTF
.	.	TRBV7-8	TRBJ2-1	TGTGCCAGCAGCCCCTGGGGGGTGGCGTCCAATGAGCAGTTCTTC	CASSPWGVASNEQFF
.	TRBD1	TRBV5-4	TRBJ1-1	TGTGCCAGCAGCTTGGACACAGGGGCAACGGCTTTCTTT	CASSLDTGATAFF
few	TRBD2	TRBV29-1	TRBJ2-1	TGCAGCGTTTCCGGGACTAGCGGGATCCGCTCCTACAATGAGCAGTTCTTC	CSVSGTSGIRSYNEQFF
.	TRBD1	TRBV7-8	TRBJ1-5	TGTGCCAGCAGCTTATCCGGGACAGCATTTAGCAATCAGCCCCAGCATTTT	CASSLSGTAFSNQPQHF